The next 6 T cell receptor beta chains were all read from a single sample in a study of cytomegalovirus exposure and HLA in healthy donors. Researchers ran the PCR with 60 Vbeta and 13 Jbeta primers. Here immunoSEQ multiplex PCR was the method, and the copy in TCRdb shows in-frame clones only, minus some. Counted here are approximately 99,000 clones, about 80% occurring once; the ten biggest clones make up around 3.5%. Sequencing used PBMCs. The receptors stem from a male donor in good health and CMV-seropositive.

The CDR3 DNA reads TGTGCTAGTGGTTCCCACTGGGGGGGGAGCAATCAGCCCCAGCATTTT. Translated, it gives CASGSHWGGSNQPQHF. The chain uses TRBV12-5 and TRBJ1-5, with a possible D match to TRBD1 (5 bases). The V end lost 4 bases, the J end lost 1 base, and 14 bases lay between the germline ends. Per germline, CDR1 LGHNT and CDR2 FRNRAP. This CDR3 is built from 16 residues.

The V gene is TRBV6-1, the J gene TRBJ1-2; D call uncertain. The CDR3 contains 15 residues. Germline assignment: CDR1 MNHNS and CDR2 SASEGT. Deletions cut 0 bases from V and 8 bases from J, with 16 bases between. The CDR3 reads CASSEAAGKAIGYTF. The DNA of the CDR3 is TGTGCCAGCAGTGAAGCGGCGGGCAAAGCAATCGGCTACACCTTC.

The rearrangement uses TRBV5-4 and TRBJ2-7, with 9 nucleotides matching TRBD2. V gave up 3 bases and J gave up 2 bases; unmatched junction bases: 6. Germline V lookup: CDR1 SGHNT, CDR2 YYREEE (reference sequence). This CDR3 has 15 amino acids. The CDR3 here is CASSSPSGDPYEQYF. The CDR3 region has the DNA TGTGCCAGCAGCTCCCCTAGCGGGGACCCCTACGAGCAGTACTTC.

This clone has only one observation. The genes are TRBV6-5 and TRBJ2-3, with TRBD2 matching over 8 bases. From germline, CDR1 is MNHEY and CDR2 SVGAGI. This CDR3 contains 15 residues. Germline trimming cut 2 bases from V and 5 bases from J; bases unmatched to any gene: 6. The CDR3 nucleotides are TGTGCCAGCAGTTACAAGAGTCTAGCGGGAGATACGCAGTATTTT. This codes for CASSYKSLAGDTQYF.

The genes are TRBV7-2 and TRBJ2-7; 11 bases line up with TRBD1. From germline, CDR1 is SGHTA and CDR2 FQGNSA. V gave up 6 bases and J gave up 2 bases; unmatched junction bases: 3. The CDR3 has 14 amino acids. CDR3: CASRSGQGAYEQYF. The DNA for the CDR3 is TGTGCCAGCAGGTCGGGACAGGGGGCCTACGAGCAGTACTTC.

The CDR3 DNA sequence: TGTGCCAGCAGCTTACTGGGACAGCGCACCGGGGAGCTGTTTTTT. The encoded protein is CASSLLGQRTGELFF. The chain links TRBV2 to TRBJ2-2, with 7 bases identical to TRBD1. Germline CDR1 and CDR2: SNHLY and FYNNEI. CDR3 length: 15 residues. Losses at the gene ends were 6 bases for V and 4 bases for J; bases not matched to a gene: 8.